Presented here are 30 T cell receptor beta chains from one specimen sequenced in a study of blood T cell repertoires in COVID-19. The data were produced by immunoSEQ multiplex PCR, yet TCRdb's version contains in-frame clones alone and is incomplete. This table has about 44,000 clones, roughly 87% appearing once. Input material: peripheral blood. The receptors were sampled from a man between 65 and 80 years old with active COVID-19.

This clone showed up just a few times. V gene TRBV18 combines with J gene TRBJ2-1, with TRBD1 matching 8 bases. There are 14 residues in the CDR3. Trimming cost V 6 bases and J 5 bases; bases outside gene matches: 6. CDR1 is KGHSH, CDR2 LQKENI, per germline. CDR3 amino acids: CASSVTGDDNEQFF. The CDR3 region has the DNA TGTGCCAGCTCCGTGACAGGGGACGACAATGAGCAGTTCTTC.

This clone occurred once. The chain combines TRBV28 with TRBJ1-2; 8 bases align to TRBD1. The ends lost 5 bases at V and 3 bases at J; junction bases unmatched: 14. This CDR3 contains 17 residues. Germline V gene data show CDR1 as MDHEN and CDR2 as SYDVKM. For the CDR3, the DNA is TGTGCCAGCAGTCCCCCCCCCGGACAGGGTCCTCACTATGGCTACACCTTC. Translated, it gives CASSPPPGQGPHYGYTF.

The chain has TRBV10-2 and TRBJ1-1, with D unclear. Germline-derived CDR1 and CDR2 are WSHSY and SAAADI. The CDR3 length is 12 residues. The ends were cut back, 5 bases at V and 7 bases at J, with 11 bases in the middle. CDR3 sequence reads: CASSPFLNEAFF. DNA of the CDR3: TGCGCCAGCAGTCCTTTTTTAAATGAAGCTTTCTTT.

The chain combines TRBV6-4 with TRBJ1-1; D ambiguous. The germline V gene has CDR1 MRHNA and CDR2 SNTAGT. V was pared by 4 bases and J by 1 base, with 7 bases between. There are 13 residues in the CDR3. In nucleotides, the CDR3 is TGTGCCAGCAGTGCTTGGCAGAACACTGAAGCTTTCTTT. This sequence encodes CASSAWQNTEAFF.

The chain links TRBV10-1 to TRBJ2-7; 9 nucleotides align to TRBD1. Trimming cost V 3 bases and J 3 bases; bases outside gene matches: 9. The germline gives CDR1 WNHNN, CDR2 SYGVQD (reference sequence). This CDR3 is built from 16 residues. The CDR3 DNA sequence: TGCGCCAGCAGTGAATATCGGACAGGGGCTCTCTACGAGCAGTACTTC. This gives the protein CASSEYRTGALYEQYF.

The chain employs TRBV28 and TRBJ2-7, with TRBD2 as a possible D gene (6 bases). Looked up from germline, CDR1 is MDHEN and CDR2 is SYDVKM. This CDR3 region has 13 residues. Trimming removed 7 bases from V and 2 bases from J, with 12 bases in between. CDR3 in amino acids: CASKEGPTYEQYF. The CDR3 bases are TGTGCCAGCAAGGAGGGGCCCACCTACGAGCAGTACTTC.

The chain carries TRBV7-8 and TRBJ1-1; 9 nucleotides match TRBD1. Trimming cost V 5 bases and J 4 bases; bases outside gene matches: 5. The germline gives CDR1 SGHVS, CDR2 FQNEAQ. CDR3 length equals 14 residues. CDR3 loop: CASSLGTGSTEAFF. CDR3 DNA sequence: TGTGCCAGCAGCCTAGGGACAGGGTCCACTGAAGCTTTCTTT.

The chain uses TRBV19 and TRBJ1-4; 7 bases are shared with TRBD1. With 3 bases clipped from V and 0 bases from J, the junction kept 7 bases outside the gene matches. CDR1 LNHDA and CDR2 SQIVND come from the germline V gene (reference sequence). This CDR3 has 17 amino acids. In DNA form, the CDR3 reads TGTGCCAGTAGTATCGGGACAGCCTATGCAACTAATGAAAAACTGTTTTTT. It is translated as CASSIGTAYATNEKLFF. Using reference TRBV19 and TRBJ1-4 for the parts outside the CDR3, the full variable domain is DGGITQSPKYLFRKEGQNVTLSCEQNLNHDAMYWYRQDPGQGLRLIYYSQIVNDFQKGDIAEGYSVSREKKESFPLTVTSAQKNPTAFYLCASSIGTAYATNEKLFFGSGTQLSVL.

This clone was counted a few times. The V and J genes are TRBV6-1 and TRBJ1-6; D remains ambiguous. Trimming removed 1 base at V and 2 bases at J, with 12 bases between. The CDR3 is 17 amino acids. The germline CDR1 and CDR2 sequences are MNHNS and SASEGT. This CDR3 reads CASSEGVVTAYNSPLHF. CDR3 nucleotide sequence: TGTGCCAGCAGTGAAGGAGTAGTTACGGCCTATAATTCACCCCTCCACTTT.

This chain links TRBV5-4 with TRBJ2-1, with 10 positions matching TRBD1. CDR1 SGHNT and CDR2 YYREEE come from the germline V gene (reference sequence). The CDR3 contains 14 residues. V was pared by 9 bases and J by 2 bases, with 5 bases of the junction left unmatched. CDR3 nucleotide sequence: TGTGCCACTCCCGGGACAGGGGCCTACAATGAGCAGTTCTTC. Translated: CATPGTGAYNEQFF.

This chain links TRBV3-1 (or the pseudogene TRBV3-2) with TRBJ1-2, with TRBD1 matching 10 bases. CDR1 is LGHDT and CDR2 is YNNKEL in the germline V gene (reference sequence). V shed 0 bases, J shed 4 bases, and the junction held 8 bases outside the gene matches. The CDR3 is 17 residues long. CDR3 sequence reads: CASSQDPWGQGIYGYTF. CDR3 in DNA: TGTGCCAGCAGCCAAGATCCTTGGGGACAGGGGATCTATGGCTACACCTTC.

This clone has just one count. The chain recombines TRBV3-1 (or the pseudogene TRBV3-2) with TRBJ2-2; unclear D gene. Per the germline V gene, CDR1 is LGHDT and CDR2 is YNNKEL (reference sequence). The CDR3 covers 16 residues. The ends were cut back, 1 base at V and 0 bases at J, with 9 bases in the middle. The CDR3, as DNA: TGTGCCAGCAGCCAAGGAGACGGAGCGAACACCGGGGAGCTGTTTTTT. Its protein product is CASSQGDGANTGELFF.

The chain recombines TRBV7-2 with TRBJ2-5; TRBD2 is a possible D gene (5 bases). The germline V gene encodes CDR1 SGHTA and CDR2 FQGNSA. The CDR3 length is 13 residues. The V and J ends lost 7 bases and 2 bases respectively, with 11 bases between them. The CDR3 nucleotides are TGTGCCAGCAAAAACGGGGATCAAGAGACCCAGTACTTC. Its protein product is CASKNGDQETQYF.

The V gene is TRBV7-2, the J gene TRBJ2-1; a possible D gene is TRBD2 (5 bases). Looked up from germline, CDR1 is SGHTA and CDR2 is FQGNSA. There are 13 residues in the CDR3. V was shortened by 5 bases and J by 5 bases, with 10 bases between the two germline ends. CDR3 residues: CASSQVGDNEQFF. In nucleotides, the CDR3 is TGTGCCAGCAGCCAAGTCGGGGACAATGAGCAGTTCTTC.

This rearrangement joins TRBV4-3 to TRBJ2-7; TRBD1 is a possible D gene (6 bases). The CDR3 loop spans 16 amino acids. Germline V gene lookup returns CDR1 LGHNA and CDR2 YSLEER. V dropped 0 bases and J dropped 2 bases, with 14 bases sitting between them. The CDR3 sequence: CASSQDRAGEAYEQYF. CDR3 sequence (DNA): TGCGCCAGCAGCCAAGATCGAGCAGGGGAAGCCTACGAGCAGTACTTC.

This clone was counted once. The chain recombines TRBV20-1 with TRBJ2-5; no firm D call. This CDR3 spans 11 amino acids. CDR1 and CDR2 (germline): DFQATT, SNEGSKA (reference sequence). V lost 3 bases to trimming and J lost 5 bases, with 7 bases between them. CDR3 residues: CSARSVETQYF. In DNA, the CDR3 is TGCAGTGCTAGGTCGGTGGAGACCCAGTACTTC.

This chain links TRBV20-1 with TRBJ2-1; the match to TRBD2 covers 8 bases. The germline gives CDR1 DFQATT, CDR2 SNEGSKA (reference sequence). Trimming removed 3 bases from V and 3 bases from J; junction bases left unmatched: 13. This CDR3 is 17 amino acids long. The CDR3, as DNA: TGCAGTGCTAGTAGGGGTTTGGGACTAGGGCTCTACAATGAGCAGTTCTTC. Translating it yields CSASRGLGLGLYNEQFF.

The V and J genes are TRBV4-1 and TRBJ2-2, with 12 bases matching TRBD1. This CDR3 is 21 amino acids long. Per the germline V gene, CDR1 is MGHRA and CDR2 is YSYEKL. J gave up 6 bases and V 2 bases, and 19 bases lay outside the gene matches. The CDR3 nucleotides read TGCGCCAGCAGCCAAAGGTCGCAACCGGGACAGGGGGCGTGGTACGCCGGGGAGCTGTTTTTT. Translating it yields CASSQRSQPGQGAWYAGELFF.

The gene calls are TRBV28 and TRBJ2-7; a weak D match, TRBD1 (6 bases). Between the trimmed V and J ends, which lost 5 bases and 4 bases, there was a span of 9 bases. CDR1 and CDR2 (germline): MDHEN, SYDVKM. This CDR3 spans 12 amino acids. The CDR3 loop is CASSPRGYEQYF. The CDR3 bases are TGTGCCAGCAGTCCCAGGGGATACGAGCAGTACTTC.

CDR3 protein: CASSYPTGVAYNEQFF. CDR3 nucleotides: TGTGCCAGCAGTTACCCGACGGGGGTAGCCTACAATGAGCAGTTCTTC. V and J are TRBV6-6 and TRBJ2-1; the D gene is possibly TRBD2 (6 bases). The CDR3 length is 16 residues. The germline gives CDR1 MNHNY, CDR2 SVGAGI (reference sequence). The germline V and J ends were trimmed by 2 bases and 2 bases, with 13 bases remaining between them.

CDR3 sequence (DNA): TGTGCCAGCAGCTTCCGGGACAGGGGACTGGCAGAGACCCAGTACTTC. Translating it yields CASSFRDRGLAETQYF. The chain couples TRBV7-9 to TRBJ2-5, with 10 bases aligning to TRBD1. This CDR3 is 16 amino acids long. The V gene's germline CDR1 is SEHNR and CDR2 FQNEAQ (reference sequence). The V segment lost 3 bases and the J segment 4 bases; nucleotides outside the gene matches: 8.

The rearrangement uses TRBV5-5 and TRBJ1-1, with a tentative D call TRBD1 (6 bases). The CDR3 has 17 amino acids. The V end lost 5 bases, the J end lost 7 bases, and 27 bases lay between the germline ends. Germline values: CDR1 SGHKS, CDR2 YYEKEE (reference sequence). This CDR3 reads CASRSNTRENRAGEAFF. The CDR3 DNA reads TGTGCCAGCAGAAGTAACACTCGCGAAAACAGGGCGGGTGAAGCTTTCTTT.

The chain recombines TRBV5-1 with TRBJ2-1; possible D gene TRBD1, 5 bases. Germline CDR1 SGHRS, CDR2 YFSETQ. The CDR3 consists of 15 residues. Trimming took off 4 bases at V and 0 bases at J, with 11 bases between the two ends. The CDR3 sequence is CASSTTGVSYNEQFF. DNA of the CDR3: TGCGCCAGCAGCACCACAGGTGTCTCCTACAATGAGCAGTTCTTC.

A few counts support this clone. The chain joins TRBV12-3 or TRBV12-4 to TRBJ2-7, with a weak D call TRBD2 (5 bases). CDR3 length: 13 amino acids. Deletions cut 6 bases from V and 2 bases from J, with 11 bases between. CDR3: CASRGLGTYEQYF. The DNA for the CDR3 is TGTGCCAGCAGAGGACTCGGGACCTACGAGCAGTACTTC.

The rearrangement uses TRBV11-2 and TRBJ1-4, with D unclear. Per germline, CDR1 SGHAT and CDR2 FQNNGV. CDR3 size: 14 residues. V lost 4 bases and J lost 8, with 14 bases in between. The CDR3 DNA is TGTGCCAGCAGCTCGCAGTTGGCGGGAGAAAAACTGTTTTTT. The encoded protein is CASSSQLAGEKLFF.

The V gene is TRBV7-2, the J gene TRBJ2-3, with 10 nucleotides matching TRBD2. Germline values: CDR1 SGHTA, CDR2 FQGNSA. The V and J ends lost 10 bases and 8 bases, in that order; junction bases with no gene match: 12. The CDR3 totals 14 residues. CDR3 sequence (DNA): TGTGCCACCAGTGGGGTAGCGGGGGGACGTACGCAGTATTTT. It codes for CATSGVAGGRTQYF.

This clone showed up just a few times. This rearrangement joins TRBV7-8 to TRBJ2-1, with 9 bases identical to TRBD2. The germline V gene has CDR1 SGHVS and CDR2 FQNEAQ. CDR3 size: 17 residues. Trimming cost V 5 bases and J 8 bases; bases outside gene matches: 16. The CDR3 nucleotides are TGTGCCAGCAGCAAGGGGACTAGCCAGCGGGGAGCTCATGAGCAGTTCTTC. Its translation is CASSKGTSQRGAHEQFF. Looking up the rest from reference TRBV7-8 and TRBJ2-1 gives the full variable domain: GAGVSQSPRYKVAKRGQDVALRCDPISGHVSLFWYQQALGQGPEFLTYFQNEAQLDKSGLPSDRFFAERPEGSVSTLKIQRTQQEDSAVYLCASSKGTSQRGAHEQFFGPGTRLTVL.

The rearrangement uses TRBV7-6 and TRBJ1-2; 8 nucleotides align to TRBD1. Trimming took 2 bases from V and 3 from J; bases not matched to a gene: 11. Germline CDR1 is SGHVS and CDR2 is FNYEAQ. CDR3 size: 17 residues. The CDR3 region has the DNA TGTGCCAGCAGCTTACTTACAGGGACAGGCTTGGACTATGGCTACACCTTC. Protein product: CASSLLTGTGLDYGYTF.

The chain employs TRBV12-3 or TRBV12-4 and TRBJ1-1; TRBD1 agrees at 11 bases. With 10 bases clipped from V and 6 bases from J, the junction kept 7 bases outside the gene matches. The CDR3 sequence is 13 residues long. The CDR3 sequence: CATSGTGGAEAFF. The CDR3, as DNA: TGTGCCACCTCCGGGACAGGGGGGGCTGAAGCTTTCTTT.

The chain employs TRBV12-3 or TRBV12-4 and TRBJ2-7; a possible D gene is TRBD2 (6 bases). The ends were cut back, 4 bases at V and 2 bases at J, with 9 bases in the middle. CDR3 length: 13 amino acids. The DNA of the CDR3 is TGTGCCAGCAGTTCGCGGGGCACCTACGAGCAGTACTTC. Translated, it gives CASSSRGTYEQYF.